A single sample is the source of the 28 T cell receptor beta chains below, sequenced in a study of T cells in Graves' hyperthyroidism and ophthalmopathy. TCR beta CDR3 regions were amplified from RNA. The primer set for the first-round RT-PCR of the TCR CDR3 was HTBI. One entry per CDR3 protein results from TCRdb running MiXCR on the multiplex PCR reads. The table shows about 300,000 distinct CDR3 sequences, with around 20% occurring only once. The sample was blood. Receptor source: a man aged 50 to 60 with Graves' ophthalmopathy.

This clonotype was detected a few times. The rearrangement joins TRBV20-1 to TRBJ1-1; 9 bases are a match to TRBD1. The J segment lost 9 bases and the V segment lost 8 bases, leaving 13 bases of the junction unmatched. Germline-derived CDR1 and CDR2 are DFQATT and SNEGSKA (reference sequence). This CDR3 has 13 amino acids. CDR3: CSTAGTGSRKAFF. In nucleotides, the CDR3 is TGCAGTACGGCCGGGACAGGGTCGAGGAAAGCTTTCTTT.

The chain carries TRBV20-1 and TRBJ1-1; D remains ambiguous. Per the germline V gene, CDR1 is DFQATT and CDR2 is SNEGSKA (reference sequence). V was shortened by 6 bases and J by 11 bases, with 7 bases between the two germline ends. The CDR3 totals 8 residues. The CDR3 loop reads CSAMGAFF. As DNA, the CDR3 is TGCAGTGCAATGGGGGCTTTCTTT.

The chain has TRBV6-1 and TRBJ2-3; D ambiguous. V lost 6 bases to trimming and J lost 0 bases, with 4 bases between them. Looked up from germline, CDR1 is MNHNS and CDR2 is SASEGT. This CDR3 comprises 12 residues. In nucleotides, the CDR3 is TGTGCCAGCAGGTCTAGCACAGATACGCAGTATTTT. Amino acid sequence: CASRSSTDTQYF.

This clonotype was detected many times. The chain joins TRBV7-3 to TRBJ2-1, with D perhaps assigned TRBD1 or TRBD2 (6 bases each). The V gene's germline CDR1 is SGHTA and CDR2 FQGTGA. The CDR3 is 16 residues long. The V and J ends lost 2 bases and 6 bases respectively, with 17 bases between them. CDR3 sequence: CASSLSRGLLCNEQFF. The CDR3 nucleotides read TGTGCCAGCAGCTTATCACGGGGGCTCTTGTGCAATGAGCAGTTCTTC.

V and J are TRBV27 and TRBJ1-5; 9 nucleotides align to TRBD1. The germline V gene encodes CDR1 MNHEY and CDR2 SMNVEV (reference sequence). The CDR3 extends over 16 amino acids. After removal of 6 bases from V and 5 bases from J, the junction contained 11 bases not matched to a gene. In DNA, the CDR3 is TGTGCCAGCAGCCTAATTTCGGGGACAGGGCATCAGCCCCAGCATTTT. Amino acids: CASSLISGTGHQPQHF.

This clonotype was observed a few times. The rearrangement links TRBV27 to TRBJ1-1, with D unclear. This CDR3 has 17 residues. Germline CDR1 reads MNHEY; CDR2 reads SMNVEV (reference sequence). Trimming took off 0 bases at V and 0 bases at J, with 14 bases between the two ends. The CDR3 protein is CASSLSISPAMNTEAFF. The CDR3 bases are TGTGCCAGCAGTTTATCGATTTCTCCGGCCATGAACACTGAAGCTTTCTTT.

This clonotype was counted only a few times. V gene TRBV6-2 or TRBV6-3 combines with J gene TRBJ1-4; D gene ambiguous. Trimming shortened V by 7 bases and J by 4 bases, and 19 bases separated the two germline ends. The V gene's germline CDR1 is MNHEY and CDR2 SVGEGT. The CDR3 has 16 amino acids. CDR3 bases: TGTGCCAGCAACTCCCTCAGGCTCAGCTTTAATGAAAAACTGTTTTTT. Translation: CASNSLRLSFNEKLFF.

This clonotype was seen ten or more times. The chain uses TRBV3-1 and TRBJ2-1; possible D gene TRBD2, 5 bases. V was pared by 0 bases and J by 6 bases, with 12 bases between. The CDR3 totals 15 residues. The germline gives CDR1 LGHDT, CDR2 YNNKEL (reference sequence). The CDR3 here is CASSQDRIAGNEQFF. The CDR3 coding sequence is TGTGCCAGCAGCCAAGATCGGATTGCGGGCAATGAGCAGTTCTTC.

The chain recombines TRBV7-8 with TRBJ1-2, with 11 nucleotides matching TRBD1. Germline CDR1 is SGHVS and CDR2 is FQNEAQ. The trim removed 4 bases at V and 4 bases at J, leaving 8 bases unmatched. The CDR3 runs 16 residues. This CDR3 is CASSSSPGTGGYGYTF. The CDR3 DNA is TGTGCCAGCAGCTCCTCCCCCGGGACAGGGGGCTATGGCTACACCTTC.

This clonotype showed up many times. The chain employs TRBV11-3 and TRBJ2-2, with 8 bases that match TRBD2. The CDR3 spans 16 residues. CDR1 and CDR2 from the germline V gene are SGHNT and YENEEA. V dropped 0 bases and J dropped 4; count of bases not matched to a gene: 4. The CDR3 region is CASSLEGTSGTGELFF. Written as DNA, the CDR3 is TGTGCCAGCAGCTTAGAAGGGACTAGTGGCACCGGGGAGCTGTTTTTT.

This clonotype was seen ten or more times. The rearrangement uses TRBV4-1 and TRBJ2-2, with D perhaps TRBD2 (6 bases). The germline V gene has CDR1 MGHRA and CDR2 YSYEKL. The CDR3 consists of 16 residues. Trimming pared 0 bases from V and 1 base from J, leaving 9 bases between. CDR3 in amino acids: CASSQDAGRNTGELFF. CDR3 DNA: TGCGCCAGCAGCCAAGACGCGGGACGGAACACCGGGGAGCTGTTTTTT.

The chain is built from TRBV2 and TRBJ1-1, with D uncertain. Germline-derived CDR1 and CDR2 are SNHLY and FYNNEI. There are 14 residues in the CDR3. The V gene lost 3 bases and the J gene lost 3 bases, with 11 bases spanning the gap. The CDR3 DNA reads TGTGCCAGCAGTGACGAGGACGGATACACTGAAGCTTTCTTT. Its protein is CASSDEDGYTEAFF.

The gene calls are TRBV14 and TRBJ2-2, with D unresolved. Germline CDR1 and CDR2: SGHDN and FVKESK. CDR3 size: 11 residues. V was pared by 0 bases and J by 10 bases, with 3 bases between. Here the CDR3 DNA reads TGTGCCAGCAGCCAAGATTTGGAGCTGTTTTTT. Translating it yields CASSQDLELFF.

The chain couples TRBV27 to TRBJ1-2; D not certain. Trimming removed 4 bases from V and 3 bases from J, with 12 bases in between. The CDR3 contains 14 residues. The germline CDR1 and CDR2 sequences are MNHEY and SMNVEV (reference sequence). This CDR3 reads CASSSDGGDYGYTF. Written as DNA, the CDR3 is TGTGCCAGCAGTTCCGACGGCGGAGACTATGGCTACACCTTC.

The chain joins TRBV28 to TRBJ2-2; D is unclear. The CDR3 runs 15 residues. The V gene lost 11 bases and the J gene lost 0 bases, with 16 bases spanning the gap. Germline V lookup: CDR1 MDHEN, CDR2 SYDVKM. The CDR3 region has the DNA TGTGCCGGGCGGCGCGGTTCTTCGAACACCGGGGAGCTGTTTTTT. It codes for CAGRRGSSNTGELFF.

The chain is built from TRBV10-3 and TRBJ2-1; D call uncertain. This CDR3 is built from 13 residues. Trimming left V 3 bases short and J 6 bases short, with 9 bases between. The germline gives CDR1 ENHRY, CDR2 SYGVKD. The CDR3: CAISEDPGNEQFF. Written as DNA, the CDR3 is TGTGCCATCAGTGAAGACCCAGGCAATGAGCAGTTCTTC.

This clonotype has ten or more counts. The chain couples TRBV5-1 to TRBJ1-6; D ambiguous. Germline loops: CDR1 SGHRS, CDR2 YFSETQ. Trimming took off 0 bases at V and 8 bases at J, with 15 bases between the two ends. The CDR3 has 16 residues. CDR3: CASSLEGRGDDSPLHF. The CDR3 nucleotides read TGCGCCAGCAGCTTGGAAGGTAGAGGCGACGATTCACCCCTCCACTTT. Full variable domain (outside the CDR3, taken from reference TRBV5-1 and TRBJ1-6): KAGVTQTPRYLIKTRGQQVTLSCSPISGHRSVSWYQQTPGQGLQFLFEYFSETQRNKGNFPGRFSGRQFSNSRSEMNVSTLELGDSALYLCASSLEGRGDDSPLHFGNGTRLTVT.

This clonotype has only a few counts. The DNA of the CDR3 is TGTGCCAGCAGGGACATGACTAGAAACACCGGGGAGCTGTTTTTT. Translation gives CASRDMTRNTGELFF. The chain has TRBV7-3 and TRBJ2-2; D may be TRBD2 (6 bases). The CDR3 extends over 15 amino acids. Trimming shortened V by 6 bases and J by 2 bases, and 13 bases separated the two germline ends. CDR1 SGHTA and CDR2 FQGTGA come from the germline V gene. Filled out from reference TRBV7-3 and TRBJ2-2, the complete variable domain reads GAGVSQTPSNKVTEKGKYVELRCDPISGHTALYWYRQSLGQGPEFLIYFQGTGAADDSGLPNDRFFAVRPEGSVSTLKIQRTERGDSAVYLCASRDMTRNTGELFFGEGSRLTVL.

The CDR3 sequence: CATSSPGKQFF. The CDR3 bases are TGTGCCACCTCTTCACCCGGCAAGCAGTTCTTC. The gene calls are TRBV12-3 or TRBV12-4 and TRBJ2-1; D is ambiguous. CDR3 length equals 11 residues. V lost 10 bases and J 11 bases, leaving 15 bases between the germline ends.

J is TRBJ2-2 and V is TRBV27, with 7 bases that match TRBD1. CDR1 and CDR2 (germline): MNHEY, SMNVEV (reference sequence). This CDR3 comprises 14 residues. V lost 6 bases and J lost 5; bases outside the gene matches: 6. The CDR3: CASRTGQTTGELFF. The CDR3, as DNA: TGTGCCAGCAGGACGGGACAGACAACCGGGGAGCTGTTTTTT.

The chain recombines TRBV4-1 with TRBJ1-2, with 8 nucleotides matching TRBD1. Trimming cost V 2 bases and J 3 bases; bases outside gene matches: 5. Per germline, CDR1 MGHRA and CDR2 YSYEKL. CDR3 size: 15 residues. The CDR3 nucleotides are TGCGCCAGCAGCCAATTGCAGGGGGCAGACTATGGCTACACCTTC. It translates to CASSQLQGADYGYTF.

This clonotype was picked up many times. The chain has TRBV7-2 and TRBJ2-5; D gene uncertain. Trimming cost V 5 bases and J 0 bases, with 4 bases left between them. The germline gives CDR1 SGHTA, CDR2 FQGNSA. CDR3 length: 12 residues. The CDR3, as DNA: TGTGCCAGCAGCCGGTACCAAGAGACCCAGTACTTC. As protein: CASSRYQETQYF.

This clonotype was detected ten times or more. DNA of the CDR3: TGTGCCTGGAGTGGACAGGGACGTAATGGCTACACCTTC. Translated, it gives CAWSGQGRNGYTF. The chain links TRBV30 to TRBJ1-2, with 7 bases aligning to TRBD1. V lost 1 base, J lost 6 bases, and 5 bases stayed unmatched. CDR3 length: 13 residues. Germline V gene data show CDR1 as GTSNPN and CDR2 as SVGIG (reference sequence).

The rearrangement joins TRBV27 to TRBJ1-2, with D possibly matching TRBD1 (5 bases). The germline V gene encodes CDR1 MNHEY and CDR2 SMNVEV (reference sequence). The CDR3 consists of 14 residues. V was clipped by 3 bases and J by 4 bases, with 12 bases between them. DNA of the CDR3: TGTGCCAGCAGTTTCTTCGGGACGGGCTATGGCTACACCTTC. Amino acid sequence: CASSFFGTGYGYTF.

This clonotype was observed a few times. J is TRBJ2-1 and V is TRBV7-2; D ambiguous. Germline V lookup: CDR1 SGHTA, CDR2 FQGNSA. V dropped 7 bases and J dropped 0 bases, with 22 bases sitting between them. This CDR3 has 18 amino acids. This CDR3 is CASTPRGGARSSYNEQFF. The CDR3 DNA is TGTGCCAGCACCCCCCGAGGCGGCGCGAGGAGCTCCTACAATGAGCAGTTCTTC.

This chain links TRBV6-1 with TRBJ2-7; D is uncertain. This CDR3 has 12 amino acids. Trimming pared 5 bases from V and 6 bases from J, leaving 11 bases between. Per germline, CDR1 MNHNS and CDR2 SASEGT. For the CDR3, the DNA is TGTGCCAGCAGTCGGACGTCCGGCGAGCAGTACTTC. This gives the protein CASSRTSGEQYF.

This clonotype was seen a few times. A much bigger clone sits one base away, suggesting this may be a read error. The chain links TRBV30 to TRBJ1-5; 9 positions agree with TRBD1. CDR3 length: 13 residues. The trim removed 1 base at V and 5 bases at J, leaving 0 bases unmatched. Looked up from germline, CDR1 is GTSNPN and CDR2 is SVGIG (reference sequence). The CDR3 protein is CAWSGTGDQPQHF. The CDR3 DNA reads TGTGCCTGGAGTGGGACAGGGGATCAGCCCCAGCATTTT.

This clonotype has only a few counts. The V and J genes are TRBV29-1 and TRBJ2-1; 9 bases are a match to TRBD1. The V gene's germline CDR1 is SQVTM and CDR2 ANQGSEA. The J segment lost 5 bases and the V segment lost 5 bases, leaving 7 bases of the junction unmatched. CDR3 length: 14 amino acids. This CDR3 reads CSVTRDREDNEQFF. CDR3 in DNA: TGCAGCGTTACCCGGGACAGGGAGGACAATGAGCAGTTCTTC.